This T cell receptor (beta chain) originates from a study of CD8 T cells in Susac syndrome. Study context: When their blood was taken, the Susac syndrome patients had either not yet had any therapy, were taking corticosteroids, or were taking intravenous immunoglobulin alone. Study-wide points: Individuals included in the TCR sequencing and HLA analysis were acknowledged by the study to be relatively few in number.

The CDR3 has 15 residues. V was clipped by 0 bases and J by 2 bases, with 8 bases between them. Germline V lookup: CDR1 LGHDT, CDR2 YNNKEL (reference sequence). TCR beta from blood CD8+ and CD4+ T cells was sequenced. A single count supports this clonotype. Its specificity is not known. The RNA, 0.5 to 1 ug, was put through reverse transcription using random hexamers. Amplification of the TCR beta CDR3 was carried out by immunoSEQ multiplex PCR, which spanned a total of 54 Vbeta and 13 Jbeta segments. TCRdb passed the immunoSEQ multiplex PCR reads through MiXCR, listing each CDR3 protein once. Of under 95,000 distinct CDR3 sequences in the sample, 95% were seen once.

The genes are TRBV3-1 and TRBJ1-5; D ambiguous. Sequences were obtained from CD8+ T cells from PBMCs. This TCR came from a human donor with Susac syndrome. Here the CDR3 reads CASSQDVRGNQPQHF. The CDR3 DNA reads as TGTGCCAGCAGCCAAGATGTGAGGGGCAATCAGCCCCAGCATTTT.